This T cell receptor beta chain was sequenced during a study of T cells in Graves' hyperthyroidism and ophthalmopathy (dated by TCRdb to about 2019). Study-wide context: Peripheral blood was sampled at the time of initial diagnosis, prior to any treatment. TCR V-J signatures able to tell the groups apart were searched for in a discovery cohort of 90 to 100 patients, of whom around 42 had Graves' ophthalmopathy and 55 to 65 had stable Graves' hyperthyroidism. An independent validation cohort of about 20 hyperthyroidism patients and roughly 16 patients who later progressed to ophthalmopathy tested prospective prediction of ophthalmopathy. The approximately 98 discovery patients were randomly divided into training and test sets at a 7:3 ratio. The study also compared thyroid tissue and blood T-cell repertoires from several Graves' hyperthyroidism patients. After sampling, hyperthyroidism patients received methimazole starting at 30 mg daily, and ophthalmopathy patients received high-dose intravenous methylprednisolone. According to the paper, TCR Vbeta CDR3 sequencing was carried out on more than 120 peripheral blood samples, which came from 40 to 45 ophthalmopathy, around 74 hyperthyroidism and roughly 17 progressor patients. Overall study results and their limits: In validation, progression to ophthalmopathy was predicted by the model with around 70% sensitivity and about 72% specificity, a median of 6.5 months before onset. No statistical method was used to set the sample size in advance, and investigators knew the group allocation. Ophthalmopathy was separated from stable hyperthyroidism by a 13 V-J signature model, with approximately 89% sensitivity and about 81% specificity obtained in cross-validation and 80%/75% obtained in testing. Most expanded thyroid clonotypes (frequency above 0.001) were also found in blood, which suggests that blood repertoires may mirror thyroid immune responses.

The TCR beta CDR3 regions were amplified from the RNA transcripts. For the first round of RT-PCR on the TCR CDR3, the HTBI primer set was used together with the Qiagen OneStep RT-PCR kit. Libraries were constructed in a second round of multiplex PCR, after which size selection and purification were carried out. Paired-end sequencing of the libraries was performed with 100 bp reads on an Illumina HiSeq2000. The paper's data handling went like this. Raw data were processed with SOAPnuke, discarding reads with adapters, uncalled bases, mean Phred below 15, or no exact constant-primer or identifier match. COPE v1.2.5 was used to merge the high-quality paired reads, and each unique nucleotide sequence was defined as a clonotype. MiTCR v1.1 was used to align the clonotypes against IMGT TRBV, TRBD and TRBJ reference segments. Only V-J combinations with frequency above 0.0001, covering 99% to 99.2% of repertoires, were analysed. The TCS score was defined as F50 (clonal expansion) divided by E x V (chaos), with BLOSUM62-based TCRdist calculated between CDR3 peptides within each V-J. Welch's t-statistics and random forest reduced roughly 540 V-J features to under 15, which were used in a naive Bayes classifier (R e1071). The Morisita-Horn index was used to measure how similar the thyroid and blood repertoires were. TCRdb reanalyzed the raw reads on its own, using fastp at Q25 for trimming and MiXCR for clone calling, and kept in-frame beta chains. Records with the same CDR3 protein are collapsed into one entry carrying the most frequent genes and DNA. TCRdb, not the authors, supplied the V and J calls. The sample contains roughly 700,000 distinct CDR3 sequences, around a third of them found a single time. Around 29% of the sample lies in the top ten.

As to this clonotype: Its antigen remains undetermined. A junction boundary mismatches the germline segment, possibly from a read error.

A patient counted as having stable Graves' hyperthyroidism if no progression to ophthalmopathy occurred over 18 months of follow-up. The hyperthyroidism patients were between 18 and 65 years old and newly diagnosed, with a disease duration of less than 2 months. Exclusion was applied to patients with uncontrolled infections, other autoimmune diseases, pregnancy or lactation. Clinical symptoms, serum thyroxine and TRAb, thyroid ultrasound, and orbital computed tomography formed the basis for the diagnoses. Ficoll-Paque density gradient centrifugation was used to isolate PBMCs from approximately 11 ml of fresh peripheral blood. Total RNA was extracted with Trizol reagent, and quality was checked on an Agilent 2100 Bioanalyzer. This TCR was sampled from a woman aged 40 to 50 with Graves' hyperthyroidism. Sequencing input: blood.

The nucleotide sequence is TGTACCAGCAGAAAAACAGGGGGTGAAGCTTTCTTT. Its amino acids are CTSRKTGGEAFF. The rearranged segments are TRBV2 and TRBJ1-1; the central 8 bases match TRBD1. Via the germline V gene, CDR1 is SNHLY and CDR2 FYNNEI. From the cysteine through the phenylalanine, the CDR3 covers 12 amino acids. The only DNA kept is the CDR3, 36 bases in frame from the first base.